Many counts were recorded for the clone carrying this TCR beta chain. These data belong to a study of identical twins. TCRdb independently ran MiXCR on the 5' RACE reads; one entry per CDR3 protein. The sample shows around 280,000 distinct CDR3 sequences, about 8.9% of them seen only once. CDR3 size: 18 residues. V gave up 5 bases and J gave up 8 bases; unmatched junction bases: 14. The germline gives CDR1 MNHEY, CDR2 SMNVEV (reference sequence). This sample also belongs to another study, concerning yellow fever vaccine responses in identical twins.

Sequencing was done on a sample of memory (CD45RO+) T cells sorted from blood. The TCR originated in a woman aged 18-29 years in good health. The chain joins TRBV27 to TRBJ2-1; 14 bases agree with TRBD2. The CDR3 region has the DNA TGTGCCAGCAGTGGAGGACTAGCGGGAGGTCCCCTTTTGCATGAGCAGTTCTTC. Translating gives CASSGGLAGGPLLHEQFF.